A single sample is the source of the 18 T cell receptor beta chains below, sequenced in a study of shared clonotypes between healthy human individuals. Produced via immunoSEQ multiplex PCR; TCRdb's table is partial and in-frame only. The data hold about 730,000 clones, with around 77% observed a single time. The sequencing input was memory CD4+ T cells sorted from blood. The subset denotes: CD45RA-negative fraction. The receptors originated from a woman between 25 and 40 years old in good health.

The rearrangement joins TRBV10-2 to TRBJ2-7; D may be TRBD1 or TRBD2 (5 bases each). The V gene's germline CDR1 is WSHSY and CDR2 SAAADI. Trimming pared 8 bases from V and 7 bases from J, leaving 18 bases between. This CDR3 has 13 residues. The CDR3 protein is CASSPGPTGEQYF. CDR3 nucleotide sequence: TGCGCCAGCTCACCGGGACCGACGGGTGAGCAGTACTTC.

This clone has only a few counts. This chain links TRBV7-3 with TRBJ2-3, with D uncertain. The CDR3 loop spans 12 amino acids. CDR1 and CDR2 (germline): SGHTA, FQGTGA. Trimming left V 2 bases short and J 5 bases short, with 5 bases between. CDR3 sequence: CASSLVGDTQYF. CDR3 DNA: TGTGCCAGCAGCTTAGTTGGAGATACGCAGTATTTT.

V is TRBV19 and J is TRBJ2-5, with D hard to call. V was cut by 1 base and J by 7 bases, with 13 bases left in between. This CDR3 has 14 residues. Germline CDR1 is LNHDA and CDR2 is SQIVND (reference sequence). In DNA, the CDR3 is TGTGCCAGTAGTATAGGGACCGCCACCGGGACCCAGTACTTC. Its translation: CASSIGTATGTQYF.

The CDR3 loop reads CAWSWHLSWQYF. DNA of the CDR3: TGTGCCTGGAGCTGGCATCTGAGCTGGCAGTACTTC. V and J are TRBV30 and TRBJ2-7; D ambiguous. The germline CDR1 and CDR2 sequences are GTSNPN and SVGIG (reference sequence). V was pared by 3 bases and J by 9 bases, with 15 bases between. The CDR3 runs 12 residues.

The chain employs TRBV10-3 and TRBJ1-1, with a possible D match to TRBD1 (5 bases). V was shortened by 4 bases and J by 3 bases, with 15 bases between the two germline ends. Germline V gene sequence: CDR1 ENHRY, CDR2 SYGVKD. This CDR3 is 15 amino acids long. The CDR3 reads CAISVQLGGHTEAFF. CDR3 coding DNA: TGTGCCATCAGTGTACAACTGGGGGGTCACACTGAAGCTTTCTTT.

The rearrangement joins TRBV19 to TRBJ1-5; TRBD1 might be the D (6 bases). V lost 1 base and J lost 4, with 14 bases in between. Germline CDR1 LNHDA, CDR2 SQIVND (reference sequence). The CDR3 is made up of 16 amino acids. Here the CDR3 reads CASSIGGQVINQPQHF. CDR3 in DNA: TGTGCCAGTAGTATAGGGGGGCAGGTGATTAATCAGCCCCAGCATTTT.

The V call is TRBV6-5, the J call TRBJ2-3, with TRBD1 identical over 9 bases. Germline CDR1 MNHEY, CDR2 SVGAGI. The CDR3 extends over 15 amino acids. The V gene end was trimmed by 7 bases and the J gene end by 0 bases; junction bases not matched to a gene: 5. The CDR3 nucleotides read TGTGCCAGCAAGGACAGGGGCAGGAGCACAGATACGCAGTATTTT. It specifies CASKDRGRSTDTQYF.

The chain couples TRBV4-2 to TRBJ2-2; a weak D match, TRBD1 (6 bases). CDR1 is LGHNA and CDR2 is YNFKEQ in the germline V gene. The germline V and J ends were trimmed by 4 bases and 2 bases, with 11 bases remaining between them. CDR3 length equals 15 residues. This CDR3 reads CASSPSDSNTGELFF. In DNA, the CDR3 is TGTGCCAGCAGCCCCTCGGACAGTAACACCGGGGAGCTGTTTTTT.

The chain employs TRBV27 and TRBJ2-1; D remains ambiguous. The CDR3 spans 14 residues. Per germline, CDR1 MNHEY and CDR2 SMNVEV (reference sequence). Trimming took 3 bases from V and 8 from J, leaving 14 bases between them. The CDR3 sequence: CASSFFYGVDEQFF. Here the CDR3 DNA reads TGTGCCAGCAGTTTTTTCTATGGGGTCGATGAGCAGTTCTTC.

The chain employs TRBV18 and TRBJ1-5; weak D call: TRBD1 (5 bases). Trimming cost V 0 bases and J 3 bases, with 9 bases left between them. The CDR3 covers 15 residues. The germline gives CDR1 KGHSH, CDR2 LQKENI. The CDR3 reads CASSPPGGTNQPQHF. CDR3 nucleotide sequence: TGTGCCAGCTCACCACCGGGGGGGACCAATCAGCCCCAGCATTTT. Drawing the rest from reference TRBV18 and TRBJ1-5, the complete variable domain is NAGVMQNPRHLVRRRGQEARLRCSPMKGHSHVYWYRQLPEEGLKFMVYLQKENIIDESGMPKERFSAEFPKEGPSILRIQQVVRGDSAAYFCASSPPGGTNQPQHFGDGTRLSIL.

The sample holds many counts of this clone. The chain employs TRBV4-1 and TRBJ1-6, with TRBD1 as a possible D gene (5 bases). The germline gives CDR1 MGHRA, CDR2 YSYEKL. This CDR3 has 21 amino acids. The V end was cut by 2 bases, the J end by 4 bases, with 27 bases between. CDR3 protein: CASSQNLFRRGTEDYNSPLHF. As DNA, the CDR3 is TGCGCCAGCAGCCAAAACCTTTTTCGAAGGGGAACCGAGGATTATAATTCACCCCTCCACTTT.

The chain employs TRBV28 and TRBJ1-2, with unresolved D. Trimming cost V 2 bases and J 6 bases, with 22 bases left between them. This CDR3 is 17 amino acids long. Germline CDR1 and CDR2: MDHEN and SYDVKM. The CDR3 region has the DNA TGTGCCAGCAGTTTACCCCCCTGGACCCGAGCGGGTCATGGCTACACCTTC. Translated: CASSLPPWTRAGHGYTF.

This clone was seen a single time. The V and J genes are TRBV7-2 and TRBJ1-5, with D possibly TRBD1 on 5 matching bases. The ends were cut back, 4 bases at V and 9 bases at J, with 19 bases in the middle. Germline V gene data show CDR1 as SGHTA and CDR2 as FQGNSA. The CDR3 runs 15 residues. CDR3 DNA sequence: TGTGCCAGCAGCTCTGTTGGGGGAAGCAAGGTGCCCCAGCATTTT. Amino acids: CASSSVGGSKVPQHF.

The chain uses TRBV18 and TRBJ1-5; 9 bases are a match to TRBD1. V lost 4 bases, J lost 3 bases, and 4 bases stayed unmatched. This CDR3 is 15 amino acids long. Germline V gives CDR1 KGHSH, CDR2 LQKENI. The CDR3 DNA is TGTGCCAGCTCACAGGGACAGGGTGACAATCAGCCCCAGCATTTT. Protein: CASSQGQGDNQPQHF.

The chain combines TRBV5-1 with TRBJ2-7, with a weak D call TRBD1 (6 bases). Germline loops: CDR1 SGHRS, CDR2 YFSETQ. The CDR3 has 15 amino acids. Deletions cut 0 bases from V and 3 bases from J, with 13 bases between. CDR3 sequence: CASSLDGTNDYEQYF. The DNA for the CDR3 is TGCGCCAGCAGCTTGGACGGGACAAATGACTACGAGCAGTACTTC. The variable domain in full, with the rest retrieved from reference TRBV5-1 and TRBJ2-7, is KAGVTQTPRYLIKTRGQQVTLSCSPISGHRSVSWYQQTPGQGLQFLFEYFSETQRNKGNFPGRFSGRQFSNSRSEMNVSTLELGDSALYLCASSLDGTNDYEQYFGPGTRLTVT.

The V and J genes are TRBV10-1 and TRBJ2-7; 9 bases line up with TRBD2. CDR3 size: 14 residues. The V gene's germline CDR1 is WNHNN and CDR2 SYGVQD (reference sequence). The junction had 1 base not matched to a gene; V was cut back by 4 bases and J by 0 bases. DNA for the CDR3: TGCGCCAGCAGTGGAGCGGGGGGCTCCTACGAGCAGTACTTC. Its protein is CASSGAGGSYEQYF.

The gene calls are TRBV5-1 and TRBJ2-7, with 9 bases matching TRBD1. CDR1 is SGHRS, CDR2 YFSETQ, per germline. V trimming: 0 bases; J trimming: 4 bases; junction bases outside the gene matches: 5. The CDR3 runs 15 residues. CDR3 sequence reads: CASSLGDRDKYEQYF. The CDR3 bases are TGCGCCAGCAGCTTGGGGGACAGGGATAAGTACGAGCAGTACTTC.

CDR3 loop: CASSPQEVGGYTF. The CDR3 bases are TGCGCCAGCAGCCCGCAGGAGGTTGGGGGCTACACCTTC. The chain joins TRBV5-1 to TRBJ1-2; D uncertain. Germline loops: CDR1 SGHRS, CDR2 YFSETQ. V was trimmed by 4 bases and J by 8 bases, leaving 15 bases between them. The CDR3 consists of 13 residues.